The sequence of this T cell receptor beta chain was determined in a study of cytomegalovirus exposure and HLA in healthy donors. Study-wide context: 81% of 398 genotyped donors fell in the Caucasian-associated ancestry cluster.

Vbeta (60) and Jbeta (13) primers were used in the PCR. Produced via immunoSEQ multiplex PCR; TCRdb's table is partial and in-frame only. The sample includes 100,000 or so clones, roughly 80% of them seen just once. The junction had 9 bases not matched to a gene; V was cut back by 3 bases and J by 0 bases. The germline V gene has CDR1 SGHRS and CDR2 YFSETQ. The CDR3 extends over 16 amino acids. In its sample, this clone was seen a few times. This clonotype originated in a man aged 35 to 55 in good health and CMV-seronegative. The sequenced sample consisted of PBMCs. The chain couples TRBV5-1 to TRBJ2-7; 7 nucleotides align to TRBD1. CDR3 loop: CASSSPRDRPSYEQYF. The CDR3, as DNA: TGCGCCAGCAGCTCCCCCCGGGACAGACCCTCCTACGAGCAGTACTTC. The whole variable domain, remainder taken from reference TRBV5-1 and TRBJ2-7, is KAGVTQTPRYLIKTRGQQVTLSCSPISGHRSVSWYQQTPGQGLQFLFEYFSETQRNKGNFPGRFSGRQFSNSRSEMNVSTLELGDSALYLCASSSPRDRPSYEQYFGPGTRLTVT.